The sequence of this T cell receptor (beta chain) was determined in a study of T cell changes during pregnancy in multiple sclerosis. The data were produced by immunoSEQ multiplex PCR, yet TCRdb's version contains in-frame clones alone and is incomplete. There are roughly 20,000 clones in the sample; 88% occur only once, and around 7% lies in the top ten. This sample comprised CD8+ T cells from peripheral blood mononuclear cells, obtained in the third trimester of pregnancy. The receptor was derived from a female donor in good health, enrolled as a control in a pregnancy study.

The CDR3 nucleotides read TGTGCCAGCAGCGTAGCATCGGGAGGTTACAATGAGCAGTTCTTC. It translates to CASSVASGGYNEQFF. J is TRBJ2-1 and V is TRBV9; TRBD2 matches at 7 bases. Germline V lookup: CDR1 SGDLS, CDR2 YYNGEE. CDR3 length: 15 amino acids. V lost 0 bases and J lost 4; bases outside the gene matches: 4. The variable domain in full, with the rest retrieved from reference TRBV9 and TRBJ2-1, is DSGVTQTPKHLITATGQRVTLRCSPRSGDLSVYWYQQSLDQGLQFLIQYYNGEERAKGNILERFSAQQFPDLHSELNLSSLELGDSALYFCASSVASGGYNEQFFGPGTRLTVL.